This T cell receptor beta chain came from a study of T cells in Graves' hyperthyroidism and ophthalmopathy. TCR beta CDR3 regions were amplified from RNA. The study used the HTBI primer set for a first-round RT-PCR of the TCR CDR3. TCRdb reanalysed the multiplex PCR reads using MiXCR and keeps one entry per CDR3 protein. This sample has 300,000 to 450,000 distinct CDR3 sequences, with roughly an eighth found just once. This clonotype was observed many times. The antigen remains undetermined. Study-level findings and limits: Ophthalmopathy stood apart from stable hyperthyroidism in a 13 V-J model. Ophthalmopathy got predicted by the model a median about 6.7 months before its onset.

CDR1 GTSNPN and CDR2 SVGIG come from the germline V gene (reference sequence). V was clipped by 4 bases and J by 1 base, with 10 bases between them. The CDR3 consists of 13 residues. This TCR derives from a woman under 30 with Graves' hyperthyroidism. The sequencing input was blood. The rearrangement links TRBV30 to TRBJ1-1; D remains unclear. DNA for the CDR3: TGTGCCTGGATCAAGAGCTGGAACACTGAAGCTTTCTTT. This gives the protein CAWIKSWNTEAFF. Drawing the rest from reference TRBV30 and TRBJ1-1, the complete variable domain is SQTIHQWPATLVQPVGSPLSLECTVEGTSNPNLYWYRQAAGRGLQLLFYSVGIGQISSEVPQNLSASRPQDRQFILSSKKLLLSDSGFYLCAWIKSWNTEAFFGQGTRLTVV.